Here is one T cell receptor beta chain with its context. Per the original methods: Reference gene primer amplification gave estimated nucleated cell counts. Sequenced by immunoSEQ multiplex PCR; TCRdb stores in-frame clones only, minus some. That table supplies the V and J calls and clone size; D and trimming were determined from the DNA. Here the sample spans tens of thousands of clones, around 79% being singletons. Germline loops: CDR1 SQVTM, CDR2 ANQGSEA. The CDR3 extends over 15 amino acids. V dropped 0 bases and J dropped 5; count of bases not matched to a gene: 3. The data are from a study of blood T cell repertoires in COVID-19.

This TCR was recovered from a human donor in a cohort sampled during active COVID-19. Sequenced input: peripheral blood. The chain carries TRBV29-1 and TRBJ2-5, with 13 bases that match TRBD2. The CDR3 protein is CSVEELAGGQETQYF. The CDR3 nucleotides are TGCAGCGTTGAAGAACTAGCGGGAGGGCAGGAGACCCAGTACTTC.